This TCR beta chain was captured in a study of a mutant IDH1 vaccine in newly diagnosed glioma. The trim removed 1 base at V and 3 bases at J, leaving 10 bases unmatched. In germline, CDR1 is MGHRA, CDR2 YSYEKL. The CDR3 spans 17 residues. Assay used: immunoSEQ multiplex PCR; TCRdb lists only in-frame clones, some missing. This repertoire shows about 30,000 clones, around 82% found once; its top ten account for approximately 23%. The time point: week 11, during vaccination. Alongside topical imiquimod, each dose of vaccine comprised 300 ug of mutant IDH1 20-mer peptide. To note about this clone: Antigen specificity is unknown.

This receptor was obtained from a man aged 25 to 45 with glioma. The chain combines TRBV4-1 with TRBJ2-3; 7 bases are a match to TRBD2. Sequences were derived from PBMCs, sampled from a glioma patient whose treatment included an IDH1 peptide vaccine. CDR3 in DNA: TGCGCCAGCAGCCAAGCTGGGGTGACGGGGGGTACAGATACGCAGTATTTT. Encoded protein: CASSQAGVTGGTDTQYF.